The T cell receptor beta chain under discussion was sequenced for a study of cytomegalovirus exposure and HLA in healthy donors. Study details: Approximately 200 million T cells yielded 90 million to 130 million unique TCR beta sequences in earlier analysis. The study, taken as a whole, reports: Confirmation was obtained in vitro that a few CMV-associated chains are specific for CMV antigens. Available immune exposure information covered CMV serostatus only. According to the study, around 150 TCR beta chains were cytomegalovirus-associated.

The ends were cut back, 3 bases at V and 0 bases at J, with 6 bases in the middle. Looked up from germline, CDR1 is SGHRS and CDR2 is YFSETQ. The CDR3 sequence is 13 residues long. This PCR relied on a set of 60 Vbeta primers and 13 Jbeta primers. Using immunoSEQ multiplex PCR, the repertoire was profiled, and TCRdb retains in-frame clones only, with some absent. In the table there are 95,000 to 150,000 clones, approximately 84% of which are singletons. As for this clone: Its antigen remains unknown.

The clonotype was recovered from a man younger than 35 in good health and CMV-seropositive. The V gene is TRBV5-1, the J gene TRBJ1-1; D remains ambiguous. Sample: PBMCs. DNA for the CDR3: TGCGCCAGCAGCTCCACACTGAACACTGAAGCTTTCTTT. It translates to CASSSTLNTEAFF.